The text below deals with one T cell receptor (beta chain). Its antigen is as yet unknown. This entry belongs to a study of shared clonotypes between healthy human individuals. CDR3 length: 14 amino acids. The J segment lost 2 bases and the V segment lost 6 bases, leaving 3 bases of the junction unmatched. Germline V CDR1 and CDR2: LNHDA, SQIVND (reference sequence). This table comes from immunoSEQ multiplex PCR, and its TCRdb copy is limited to in-frame clones, with some not included. The data show hundreds of thousands of clones, 95% to 97% seen once. Into CD45RA+ naive and CD45RA-negative memory subsets, the CD4+ cells were split. Study-level results: Sequencing of the sorted subsets was shown by rarefaction to be incomplete despite large depth. Memory subsets had estimated richness that was generally smaller than that of naive subsets. Of the naive CD4 clonotypes, 4% to 5% were shared across several donors.

Specimen: naive CD4+ T cells sorted from blood. The subset denotes: CD45RA+ positively selected. The receptor was isolated from a woman in her thirties in good health. V is TRBV19 and J is TRBJ1-3, with 8 bases lining up with TRBD1. The CDR3 bases are TGTGCCAGTAGCCCACAGGGGGCTGGAAACACCATATATTTT. This translates into CASSPQGAGNTIYF.